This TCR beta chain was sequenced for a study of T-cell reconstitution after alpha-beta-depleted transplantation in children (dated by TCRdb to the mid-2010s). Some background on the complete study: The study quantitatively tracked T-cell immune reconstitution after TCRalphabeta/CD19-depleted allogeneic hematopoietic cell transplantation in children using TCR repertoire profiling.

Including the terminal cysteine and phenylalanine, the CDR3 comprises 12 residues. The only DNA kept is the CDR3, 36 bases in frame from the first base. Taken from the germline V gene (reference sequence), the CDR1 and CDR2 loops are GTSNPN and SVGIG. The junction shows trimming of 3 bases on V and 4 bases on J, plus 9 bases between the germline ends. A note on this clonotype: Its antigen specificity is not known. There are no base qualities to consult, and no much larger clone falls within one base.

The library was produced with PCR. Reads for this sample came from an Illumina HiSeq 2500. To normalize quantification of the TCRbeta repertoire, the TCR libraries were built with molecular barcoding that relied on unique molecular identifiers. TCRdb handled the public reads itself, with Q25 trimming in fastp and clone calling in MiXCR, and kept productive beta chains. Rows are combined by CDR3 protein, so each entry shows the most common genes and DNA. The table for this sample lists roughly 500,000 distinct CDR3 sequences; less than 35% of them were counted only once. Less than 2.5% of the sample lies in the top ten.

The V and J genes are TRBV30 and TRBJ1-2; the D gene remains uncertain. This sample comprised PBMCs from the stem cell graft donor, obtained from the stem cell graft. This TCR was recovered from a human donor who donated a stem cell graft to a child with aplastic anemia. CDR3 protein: CAWSPGSYGYTF. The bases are TGTGCCTGGAGCCCGGGGAGCTATGGCTACACCTTC.